The present T cell receptor beta chain was sequenced within a study of cytomegalovirus exposure and HLA in healthy donors. The germline CDR1 and CDR2 sequences are SGHVS and FNYEAQ. V shed 5 bases and J 3 bases; nucleotides not matched to a gene: 8. CDR3 size: 16 residues. 60 Vbeta and 13 Jbeta primers were used in PCR. TCRdb keeps only in-frame clones here, not all; method: immunoSEQ multiplex PCR. The sample has over 130,000 clones; approximately 80% are singletons. The sample comprised PBMCs. The receptor was derived from a man in his forties or fifties in good health and CMV-seronegative. The chain carries TRBV7-6 and TRBJ2-1, with 9 positions matching TRBD2. The CDR3 is CASSPGGGAGYNEQFF. CDR3 bases: TGTGCCAGCAGCCCCGGCGGGGGGGCCGGCTACAATGAGCAGTTCTTC.